This TCR beta chain was captured in a study of shared clonotypes between healthy human individuals. Study in general: Per donor, CD8 memory used one plate, CD8 naive used two, CD4 memory used three and CD4 naive used three.

Investigators spread the genomic DNA of each subset evenly over several immunoSEQ plates. Clones were read by immunoSEQ multiplex PCR, and TCRdb kept only the in-frame ones, dropping some. This sample has 600,000 to 800,000 clones, with roughly 72% found just once. Concerning this clone: Its antigen remains unidentified.

Study-wide results and caveats: Genetic and exposure-history diversity was limited by the small donor number. Several donors had around 5% of their naive CD4 clonotypes in common.

This CDR3 is 14 amino acids long. V was cut by 6 bases and J by 2 bases, with 13 bases left in between. The V gene's germline CDR1 is SGHVS and CDR2 FQNEAQ. The chain joins TRBV7-8 to TRBJ1-2; D is undetermined. What was sequenced was memory CD4+ T cells sorted from blood. As for subset: CD45RA-negative fraction. The source of this sequence is a woman aged 25 to 39 in good health. CDR3 in DNA: TGTGCCAGCAGGGCAACCGGAGGGAACTATGGCTACACCTTC. Protein sequence: CASRATGGNYGYTF.